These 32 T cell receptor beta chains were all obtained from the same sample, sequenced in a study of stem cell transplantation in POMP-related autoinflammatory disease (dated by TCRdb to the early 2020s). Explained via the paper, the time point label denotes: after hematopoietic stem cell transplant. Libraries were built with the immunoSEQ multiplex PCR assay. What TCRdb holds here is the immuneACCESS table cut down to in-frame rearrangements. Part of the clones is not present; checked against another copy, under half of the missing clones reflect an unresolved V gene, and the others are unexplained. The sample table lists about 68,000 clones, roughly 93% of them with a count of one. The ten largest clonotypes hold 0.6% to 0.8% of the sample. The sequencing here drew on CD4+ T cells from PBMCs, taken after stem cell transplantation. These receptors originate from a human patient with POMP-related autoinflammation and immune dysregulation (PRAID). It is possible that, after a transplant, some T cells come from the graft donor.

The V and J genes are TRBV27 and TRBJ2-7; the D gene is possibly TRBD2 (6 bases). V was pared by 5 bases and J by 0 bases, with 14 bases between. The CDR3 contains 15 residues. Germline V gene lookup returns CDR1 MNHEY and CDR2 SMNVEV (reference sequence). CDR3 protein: CASSPRSGGSYEQYV. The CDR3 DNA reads TGTGCCAGCAGTCCTCGTTCCGGGGGCTCCTACGAGCAGTACGTC.

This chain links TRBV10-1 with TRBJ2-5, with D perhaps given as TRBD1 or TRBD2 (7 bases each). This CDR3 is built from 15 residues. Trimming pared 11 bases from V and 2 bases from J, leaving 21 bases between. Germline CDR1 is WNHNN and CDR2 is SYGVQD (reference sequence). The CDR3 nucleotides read TGCGCCGGGACCACAGGGGAGGGGGAACAAGAGACCCAGTACTTC. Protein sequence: CAGTTGEGEQETQYF.

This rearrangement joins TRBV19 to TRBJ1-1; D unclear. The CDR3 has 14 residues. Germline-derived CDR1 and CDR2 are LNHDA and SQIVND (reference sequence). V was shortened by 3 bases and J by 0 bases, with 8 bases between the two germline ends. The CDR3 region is CASSIPQLNTEAFF. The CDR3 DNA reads TGTGCCAGTAGTATCCCCCAACTGAACACTGAAGCTTTCTTT.

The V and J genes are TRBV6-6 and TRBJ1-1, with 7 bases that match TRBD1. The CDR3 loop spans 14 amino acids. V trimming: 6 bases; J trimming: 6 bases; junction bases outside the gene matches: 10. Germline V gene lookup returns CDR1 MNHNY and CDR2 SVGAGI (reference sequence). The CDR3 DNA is TGTGCCAGCAGCGTTCGACAGGGAGGGGCTGAAGCTTTCTTT. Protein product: CASSVRQGGAEAFF.

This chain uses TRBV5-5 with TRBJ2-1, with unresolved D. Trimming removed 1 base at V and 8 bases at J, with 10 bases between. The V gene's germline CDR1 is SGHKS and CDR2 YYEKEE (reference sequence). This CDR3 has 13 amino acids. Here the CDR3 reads CASSLRGADEQFF. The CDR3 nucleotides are TGTGCCAGCAGCTTGCGAGGAGCTGATGAGCAGTTCTTC.

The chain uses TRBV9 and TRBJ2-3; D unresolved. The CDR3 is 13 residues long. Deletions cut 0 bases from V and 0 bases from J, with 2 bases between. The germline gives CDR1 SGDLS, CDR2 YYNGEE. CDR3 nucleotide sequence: TGTGCCAGCAGCGTAGCGAGCACAGATACGCAGTATTTT. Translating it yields CASSVASTDTQYF.

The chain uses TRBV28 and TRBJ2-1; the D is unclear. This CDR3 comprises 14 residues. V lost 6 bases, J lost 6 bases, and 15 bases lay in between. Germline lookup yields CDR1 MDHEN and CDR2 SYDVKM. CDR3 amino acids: CASRAPKIGNEQFF. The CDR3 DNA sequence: TGTGCCAGCAGGGCCCCTAAAATCGGCAATGAGCAGTTCTTC.

In DNA form, the CDR3 reads TGTGCCAGCAGCTTAGGGCAGGGCGTCTTCGGCGGTGAGCAGTTCTTC. Translation gives CASSLGQGVFGGEQFF. The V gene is TRBV5-5, the J gene TRBJ2-1; D may be TRBD1 (5 bases). The CDR3 is 16 residues long. V lost 2 bases, J lost 9 bases, and 21 bases lay in between. In germline, CDR1 is SGHKS, CDR2 YYEKEE (reference sequence).

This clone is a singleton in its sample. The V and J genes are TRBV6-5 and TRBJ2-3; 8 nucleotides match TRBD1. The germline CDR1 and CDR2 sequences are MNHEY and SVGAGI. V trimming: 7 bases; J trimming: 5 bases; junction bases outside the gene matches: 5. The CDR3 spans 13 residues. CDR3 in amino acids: CASNSQGVDTQYF. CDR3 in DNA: TGTGCCAGCAACTCACAGGGGGTAGATACGCAGTATTTT.

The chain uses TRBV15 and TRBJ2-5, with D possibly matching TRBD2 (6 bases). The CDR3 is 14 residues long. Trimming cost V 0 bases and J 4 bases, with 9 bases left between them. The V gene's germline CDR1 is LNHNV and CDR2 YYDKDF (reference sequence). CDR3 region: CATSRDRRGETQYF. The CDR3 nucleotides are TGTGCCACCAGCAGAGATCGGAGGGGAGAGACCCAGTACTTC.

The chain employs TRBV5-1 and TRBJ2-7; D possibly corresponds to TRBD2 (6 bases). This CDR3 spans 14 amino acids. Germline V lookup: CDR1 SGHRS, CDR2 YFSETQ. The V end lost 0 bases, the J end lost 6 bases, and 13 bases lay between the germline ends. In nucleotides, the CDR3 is TGCGCCAGCAGCTTGGTCCGGGAGACCTCCGAGCAGTACTTC. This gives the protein CASSLVRETSEQYF.

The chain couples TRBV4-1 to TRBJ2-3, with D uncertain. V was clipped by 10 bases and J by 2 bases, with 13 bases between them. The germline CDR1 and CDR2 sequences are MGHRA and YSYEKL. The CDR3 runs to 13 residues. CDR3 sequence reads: CATKGDYTDTQYF. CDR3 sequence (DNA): TGCGCCACCAAAGGAGATTACACAGATACGCAGTATTTT.

CDR3 nucleotides: TGTGCCAGCAGCTTGGATTCTGGGGCTGGGACAGATACGCAGTATTTT. Its translation: CASSLDSGAGTDTQYF. The chain combines TRBV5-4 with TRBJ2-3, with TRBD1 as a possible D gene (5 bases). CDR1 and CDR2 (germline): SGHNT, YYREEE (reference sequence). Trimming stripped 0 bases from V and 3 bases from J, with 14 bases between. The CDR3 is made up of 16 amino acids.

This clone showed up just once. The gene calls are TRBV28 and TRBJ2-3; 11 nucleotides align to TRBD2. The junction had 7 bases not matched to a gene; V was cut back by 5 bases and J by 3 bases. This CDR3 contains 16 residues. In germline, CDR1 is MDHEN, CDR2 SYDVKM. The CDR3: CASSSPGTSGTDTQYF. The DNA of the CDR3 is TGTGCCAGCAGTAGTCCCGGGACTAGCGGTACAGATACGCAGTATTTT. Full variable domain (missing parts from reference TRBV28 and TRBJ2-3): DVKVTQSSRYLVKRTGEKVFLECVQDMDHENMFWYRQDPGLGLRLIYFSYDVKMKEKGDIPEGYSVSREKKERFSLILESASTNQTSMYLCASSSPGTSGTDTQYFGPGTRLTVL.

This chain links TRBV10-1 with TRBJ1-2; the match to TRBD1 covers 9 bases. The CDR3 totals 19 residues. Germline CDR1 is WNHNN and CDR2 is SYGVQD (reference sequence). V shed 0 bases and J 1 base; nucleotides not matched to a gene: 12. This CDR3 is CASSESTWDRVVDNYGYTF. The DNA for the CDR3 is TGCGCCAGCAGTGAGTCGACTTGGGACAGGGTTGTGGATAACTATGGCTACACCTTC.

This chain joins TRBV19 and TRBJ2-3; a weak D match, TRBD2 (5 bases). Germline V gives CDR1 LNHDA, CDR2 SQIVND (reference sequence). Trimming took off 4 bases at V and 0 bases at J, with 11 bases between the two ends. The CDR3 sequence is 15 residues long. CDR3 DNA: TGTGCCAGTAGTACCTCGAGGGTGAGCACAGATACGCAGTATTTT. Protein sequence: CASSTSRVSTDTQYF.

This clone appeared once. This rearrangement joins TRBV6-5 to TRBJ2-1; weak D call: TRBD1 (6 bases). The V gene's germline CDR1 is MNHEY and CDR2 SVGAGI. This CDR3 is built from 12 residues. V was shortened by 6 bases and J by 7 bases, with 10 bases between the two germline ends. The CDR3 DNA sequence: TGTGCCAGCAGCCGTACAGGGAATGAGCAGTTCTTC. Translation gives CASSRTGNEQFF.

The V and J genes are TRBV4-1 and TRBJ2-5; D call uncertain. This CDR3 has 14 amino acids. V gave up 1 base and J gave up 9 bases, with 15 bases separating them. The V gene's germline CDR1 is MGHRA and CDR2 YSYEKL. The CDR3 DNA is TGCGCCAGCAGCCAAGTCAGTGCCGGTGGGGCCCAGTACTTC. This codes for CASSQVSAGGAQYF.

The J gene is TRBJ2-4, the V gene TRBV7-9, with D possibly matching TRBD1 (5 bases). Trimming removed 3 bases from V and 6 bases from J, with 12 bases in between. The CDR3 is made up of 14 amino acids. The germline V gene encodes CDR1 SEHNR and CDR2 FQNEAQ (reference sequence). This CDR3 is CASSLAGFGNIQYF. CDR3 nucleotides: TGTGCCAGCAGCTTGGCAGGGTTCGGAAACATTCAGTACTTC.

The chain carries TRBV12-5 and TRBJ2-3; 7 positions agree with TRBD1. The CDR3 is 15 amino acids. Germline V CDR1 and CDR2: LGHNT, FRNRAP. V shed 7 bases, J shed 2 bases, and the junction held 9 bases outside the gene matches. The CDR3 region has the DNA TGTGCTAGTGCCCGACAGGGAACGCTCACAGATACGCAGTATTTT. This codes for CASARQGTLTDTQYF.

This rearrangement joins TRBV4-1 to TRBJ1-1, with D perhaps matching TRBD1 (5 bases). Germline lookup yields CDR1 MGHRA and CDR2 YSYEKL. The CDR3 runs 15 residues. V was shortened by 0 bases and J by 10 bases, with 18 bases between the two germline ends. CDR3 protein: CASSQDPRFLGGAFF. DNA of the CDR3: TGCGCCAGCAGCCAAGATCCCCGGTTTCTGGGGGGAGCTTTCTTT.

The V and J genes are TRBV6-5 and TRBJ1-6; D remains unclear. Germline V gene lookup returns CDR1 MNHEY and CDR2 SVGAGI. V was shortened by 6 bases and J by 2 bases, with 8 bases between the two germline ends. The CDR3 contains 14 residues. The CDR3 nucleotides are TGTGCCAGCAGGCCGGCAGCCTATAATTCACCCCTCCACTTT. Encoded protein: CASRPAAYNSPLHF.

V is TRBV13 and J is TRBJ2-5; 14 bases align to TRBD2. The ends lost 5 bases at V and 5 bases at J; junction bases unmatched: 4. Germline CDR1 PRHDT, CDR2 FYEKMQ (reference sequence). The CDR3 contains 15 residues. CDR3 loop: CASSLWTSGRETQYF. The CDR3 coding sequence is TGTGCCAGCAGCCTCTGGACTAGCGGGAGGGAGACCCAGTACTTC.

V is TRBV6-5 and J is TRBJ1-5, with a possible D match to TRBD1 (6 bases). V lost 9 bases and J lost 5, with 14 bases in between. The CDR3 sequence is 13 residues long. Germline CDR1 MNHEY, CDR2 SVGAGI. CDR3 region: CASETGTYQPQHF. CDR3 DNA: TGTGCCAGTGAGACAGGAACTTATCAGCCCCAGCATTTT.

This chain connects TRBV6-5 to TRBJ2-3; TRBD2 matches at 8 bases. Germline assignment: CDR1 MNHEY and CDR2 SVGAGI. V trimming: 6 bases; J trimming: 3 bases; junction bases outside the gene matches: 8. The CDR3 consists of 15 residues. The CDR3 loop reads CASSHRGGRTDTQYF. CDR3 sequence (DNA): TGTGCCAGCAGCCACCGGGGGGGTAGGACAGATACGCAGTATTTT.

CDR3 nucleotides: TGCAGTGCTGCCGGATACAATGAGCAGTTCTTC. Encoded protein: CSAAGYNEQFF. The rearrangement uses TRBV20-1 and TRBJ2-1; no clear D. This CDR3 spans 11 amino acids. CDR1 DFQATT and CDR2 SNEGSKA come from the germline V gene (reference sequence). V lost 5 bases and J lost 4, with 6 bases in between.

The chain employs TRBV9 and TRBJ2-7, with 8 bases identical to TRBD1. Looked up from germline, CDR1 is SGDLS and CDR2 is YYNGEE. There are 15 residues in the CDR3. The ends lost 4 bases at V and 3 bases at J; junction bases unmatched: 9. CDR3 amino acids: CASSPRTGNGYEQYF. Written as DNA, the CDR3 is TGTGCCAGCAGCCCAAGGACAGGGAACGGCTACGAGCAGTACTTC.

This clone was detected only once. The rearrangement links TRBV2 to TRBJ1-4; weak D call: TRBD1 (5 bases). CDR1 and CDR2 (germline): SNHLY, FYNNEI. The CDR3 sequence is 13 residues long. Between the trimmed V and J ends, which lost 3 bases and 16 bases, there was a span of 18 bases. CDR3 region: CASSDLGDGARFF. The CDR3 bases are TGTGCCAGCAGTGATCTCGGGGACGGGGCGAGGTTTTTT.

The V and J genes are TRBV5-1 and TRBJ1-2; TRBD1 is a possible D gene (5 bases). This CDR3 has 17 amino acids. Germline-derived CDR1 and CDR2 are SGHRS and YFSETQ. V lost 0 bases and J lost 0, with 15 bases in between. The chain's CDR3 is CASSLGGGMRANYGYTF. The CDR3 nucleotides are TGCGCCAGCAGCTTGGGGGGCGGCATGAGGGCTAACTATGGCTACACCTTC. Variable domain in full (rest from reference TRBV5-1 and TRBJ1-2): KAGVTQTPRYLIKTRGQQVTLSCSPISGHRSVSWYQQTPGQGLQFLFEYFSETQRNKGNFPGRFSGRQFSNSRSEMNVSTLELGDSALYLCASSLGGGMRANYGYTFGSGTRLTVV.

In nucleotides, the CDR3 is TGTGCCAGTAGTATCGGACAGGCGACCTTGTTGTATGGCTACACCTTC. The encoded protein is CASSIGQATLLYGYTF. The gene calls are TRBV19 and TRBJ1-2; 7 nucleotides align to TRBD1. Germline V gene lookup returns CDR1 LNHDA and CDR2 SQIVND (reference sequence). V was clipped by 3 bases and J by 5 bases; unmatched bases: 12. This CDR3 is 16 amino acids long.

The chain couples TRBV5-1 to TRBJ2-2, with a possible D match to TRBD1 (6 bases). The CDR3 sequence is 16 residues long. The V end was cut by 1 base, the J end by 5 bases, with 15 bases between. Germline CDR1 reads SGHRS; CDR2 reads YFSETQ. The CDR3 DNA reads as TGCGCCAGCAGCTTGCTGGGACATCAGAATACCGGGGAGCTGTTTTTT. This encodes CASSLLGHQNTGELFF. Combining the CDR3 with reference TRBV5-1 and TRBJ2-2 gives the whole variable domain KAGVTQTPRYLIKTRGQQVTLSCSPISGHRSVSWYQQTPGQGLQFLFEYFSETQRNKGNFPGRFSGRQFSNSRSEMNVSTLELGDSALYLCASSLLGHQNTGELFFGEGSRLTVL.

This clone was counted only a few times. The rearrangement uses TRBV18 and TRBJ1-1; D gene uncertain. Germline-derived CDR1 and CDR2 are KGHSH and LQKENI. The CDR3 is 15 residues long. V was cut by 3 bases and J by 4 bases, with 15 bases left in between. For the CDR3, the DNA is TGTGCCAGCTCACCGGCGGACGCCTGGGGCACTGAAGCTTTCTTT. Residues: CASSPADAWGTEAFF.